A single sample gave rise to the 27 T cell receptor beta chains below, sequenced in a study of breast tumors, draining lymph nodes, adjacent tissues. The lymph nodes were axillary draining lymph nodes from breast cancer patients. TCRdb used MiXCR to reprocess the multiplex PCR reads, holding one entry per CDR3 protein. The sample consists of about 120,000 distinct CDR3 sequences, approximately 20% of them appearing once. The sample consisted of axillary lymph node tissue. Receptor source: a female donor with breast cancer. Some clones in this sample may be carry-over from other donors' samples.

This chain links TRBV19 with TRBJ2-2; D possibly corresponds to TRBD1 (6 bases). V gave up 5 bases and J gave up 2 bases, with 12 bases separating them. The CDR3 runs to 15 residues. Per the germline V gene, CDR1 is LNHDA and CDR2 is SQIVND (reference sequence). CDR3 amino acids: CASSPQGHNTGELFF. In DNA form, the CDR3 reads TGTGCCAGTAGTCCCCAGGGGCACAACACCGGGGAGCTGTTTTTT.

This clonotype appeared many times. The chain couples TRBV12-3 or TRBV12-4 to TRBJ1-2; no reliable D call. V lost 3 bases to trimming and J lost 8 bases, with 10 bases between them. The CDR3 extends over 12 amino acids. Here the CDR3 reads CASSFGVGGYTF. The CDR3 coding sequence is TGTGCCAGCAGTTTTGGCGTGGGCGGCTACACCTTC.

This clonotype has at least ten counts. The V and J genes are TRBV20-1 and TRBJ2-7, with a tentative D call TRBD2 (7 bases). V was pared by 0 bases and J by 3 bases, with 12 bases between. Germline CDR1 and CDR2: DFQATT and SNEGSKA (reference sequence). The CDR3 has 14 residues. For the CDR3, the DNA is TGCAGTGCTAGAGAGGAGGGGGGGAACTACGAGCAGTACTTC. Translation: CSAREEGGNYEQYF.

At least ten counts were recorded for this clonotype. The chain joins TRBV7-9 to TRBJ2-3; D remains unclear. This CDR3 spans 14 amino acids. The V and J ends lost 5 bases and 0 bases respectively, with 9 bases between them. CDR1 is SEHNR, CDR2 FQNEAQ, per germline (reference sequence). For the CDR3, the DNA is TGTGCCAGCAGCGTCCGACTGAGCACAGATACGCAGTATTTT. Its protein product is CASSVRLSTDTQYF.

In its sample, this clonotype was seen many times. The V gene is TRBV6-5, the J gene TRBJ1-5; no definite D call. The CDR3 length is 14 residues. The V end was cut by 4 bases, the J end by 3 bases, with 10 bases between. Germline CDR1 is MNHEY and CDR2 is SVGAGI. CDR3 loop: CASSSPGPNQPQHF. Here the CDR3 DNA reads TGTGCCAGCAGTTCCCCAGGTCCCAATCAGCCCCAGCATTTT.

Ten or more counts support this clonotype. The chain's CDR3 is CASSRTASGNTIYF. The CDR3 DNA reads TGTGCCAGCAGTAGGACGGCCTCTGGAAACACCATATATTTT. The rearrangement joins TRBV6-5 to TRBJ1-3; D gene ambiguous. Germline assignment: CDR1 MNHEY and CDR2 SVGAGI. V lost 5 bases to trimming and J lost 0 bases, with 8 bases between them. This CDR3 is built from 14 residues.

This clonotype was found many times. The genes are TRBV20-1 and TRBJ2-5, with unresolved D. The V and J ends lost 3 bases and 4 bases respectively, with 21 bases between them. Germline V gene data show CDR1 as DFQATT and CDR2 as SNEGSKA (reference sequence). The CDR3 is 16 residues long. CDR3 amino acids: CSARTPTGLIRETQYF. The CDR3 coding sequence is TGCAGTGCTAGGACGCCCACCGGGCTCATAAGAGAGACCCAGTACTTC.

At least ten counts were recorded for this clonotype. The J gene is TRBJ2-2, the V gene TRBV7-8; weak D call: TRBD2 (6 bases). The CDR3 is made up of 14 amino acids. Germline CDR1 reads SGHVS; CDR2 reads FQNEAQ. V was clipped by 2 bases and J by 4 bases, with 8 bases between them. CDR3 in DNA: TGTGCCAGCAGCTTATTCGGGGGCACCGGGGAGCTGTTTTTT. It codes for CASSLFGGTGELFF.

This clonotype appeared many times. The V and J genes are TRBV2 and TRBJ2-1; possibly TRBD2 for D (6 bases). Germline V gene sequence: CDR1 SNHLY, CDR2 FYNNEI. The CDR3 is made up of 15 amino acids. Trimming pared 7 bases from V and 4 bases from J, leaving 17 bases between. The CDR3 nucleotides are TGTGCCAGCACCGAGAGCGGGTCCTTTTACAATGAGCAGTTCTTC. Amino acid sequence: CASTESGSFYNEQFF.

This clonotype occurred a few times. The chain has TRBV5-1 and TRBJ2-6; D call uncertain. The CDR3 has 13 residues. Deletions cut 7 bases from V and 0 bases from J, with 5 bases between. Germline CDR1 is SGHRS and CDR2 is YFSETQ. The CDR3 loop reads CASSHSGANVLTF. CDR3 nucleotide sequence: TGCGCCAGCTCTCACTCTGGGGCCAACGTCCTGACTTTC.

This clonotype was counted at least ten times. J is TRBJ2-5 and V is TRBV11-2; D uncertain. Between the trimmed V and J ends, which lost 5 bases and 2 bases, there was a span of 9 bases. Per the germline V gene, CDR1 is SGHAT and CDR2 is FQNNGV. The CDR3 extends over 13 amino acids. CDR3 loop: CASSPGPQETQYF. The CDR3 DNA sequence: TGTGCCAGCAGCCCCGGCCCGCAAGAGACCCAGTACTTC.

For this clonotype: This may be a read error, as it is one base from a much larger clone. Lacking the conserved final phenylalanine or tryptophan, this CDR3 likely reflects a read error. V usage is TRBV5-1 and J usage is TRBJ2-7, with D maybe TRBD1 (5 bases). The CDR3 loop spans 14 amino acids. Looked up from germline, CDR1 is SGHRS and CDR2 is YFSETQ. Trimming pared 0 bases from V and 1 base from J, leaving 8 bases between. CDR3 sequence (DNA): TGCGCCAGCAGCTTGGAGGCAGGGTCCTACGAGCAGTACTTG. Protein sequence: CASSLEAGSYEQYL.

This chain connects TRBV28 to TRBJ2-5, with TRBD1 matching 9 bases. Unmatched junction bases numbered 6, after V lost 8 bases and J lost 2 bases. The germline gives CDR1 MDHEN, CDR2 SYDVKM. This CDR3 is built from 14 residues. The CDR3 reads CASRRTGAQETQYF. As DNA, the CDR3 is TGTGCCAGCCGTAGGACAGGGGCGCAAGAGACCCAGTACTTC.

At least ten counts were recorded for this clonotype. The chain couples TRBV5-1 to TRBJ2-1, with D possibly matching TRBD2 (6 bases). V was clipped by 7 bases and J by 5 bases, with 13 bases between them. The CDR3 covers 13 residues. Germline V lookup: CDR1 SGHRS, CDR2 YFSETQ. Written as DNA, the CDR3 is TGCGCCAGCTCCCTTATAGCGGACAATGAGCAGTTCTTC. This translates into CASSLIADNEQFF. The whole variable domain, filled in from reference TRBV5-1 and TRBJ2-1, reads KAGVTQTPRYLIKTRGQQVTLSCSPISGHRSVSWYQQTPGQGLQFLFEYFSETQRNKGNFPGRFSGRQFSNSRSEMNVSTLELGDSALYLCASSLIADNEQFFGPGTRLTVL.

This clonotype was seen more than once but under ten times. This chain joins TRBV5-1 and TRBJ1-5; a possible D gene is TRBD1 (6 bases). Germline V gives CDR1 SGHRS, CDR2 YFSETQ. V gave up 2 bases and J gave up 4 bases, with 10 bases separating them. The CDR3 is 14 amino acids. CDR3 nucleotide sequence: TGCGCCAGCAGCTTTGGGGACAAGAATCAGCCCCAGCATTTT. Protein sequence: CASSFGDKNQPQHF.

Ten or more counts support this clonotype. V gene TRBV9 combines with J gene TRBJ1-3; D is undetermined. Germline V CDR1 and CDR2: SGDLS, YYNGEE. Trimming took 0 bases from V and 0 from J, leaving 7 bases between them. The CDR3 sequence is 15 residues long. The CDR3 reads CASSVDNGSGNTIYF. The CDR3, as DNA: TGTGCCAGCAGCGTAGATAACGGCTCTGGAAACACCATATATTTT.

Of note for this clonotype: A much bigger clone sits one base away, suggesting this may be a read error. This chain links TRBV20-1 with TRBJ2-7; D not resolved. In germline, CDR1 is DFQATT, CDR2 SNEGSKA (reference sequence). CDR3 length: 11 amino acids. V lost 8 bases, J lost 2 bases, and 10 bases lay in between. The CDR3 DNA follows: TGCAGTACTGCCGATACCTACGAGCAGTACTTC. Translated, it gives CSTADTYEQYF.

There are a few counts of this clonotype. The chain recombines TRBV28 with TRBJ2-3; TRBD1 or TRBD2 may be the D gene (5 bases each). The CDR3 sequence is 16 residues long. Germline CDR1 and CDR2: MDHEN and SYDVKM. The V end lost 8 bases, the J end lost 1 base, and 19 bases lay between the germline ends. The chain's CDR3 is CASEWGNTGGTDTQYF. The CDR3 region has the DNA TGTGCCAGCGAGTGGGGCAACACCGGGGGCACAGATACGCAGTATTTT.

The gene calls are TRBV11-3 and TRBJ2-2; TRBD2 might be the D (6 bases). The length of the CDR3 is 16 residues. Germline CDR1 is SGHNT and CDR2 is YENEEA. Trimming shortened V by 5 bases and J by 6 bases, and 19 bases separated the two germline ends. CDR3 bases: TGTGCCAGCAGCCATACGGCGGGGCCTGGGGCCGGGGAGCTGTTTTTT. Translated, it gives CASSHTAGPGAGELFF. The entire variable domain, with the rest obtained from reference TRBV11-3 and TRBJ2-2, is as follows: EAGVVQSPRYKIIEKKQPVAFWCNPISGHNTLYWYLQNLGQGPELLIRYENEEAVDDSQLPKDRFSAERLKGVDSTLKIQPAELGDSAVYLCASSHTAGPGAGELFFGEGSRLTVL.

This clonotype was counted ten times or more. The CDR3 bases are TGTGCCAGCACTAAGACTAGCGGGAGCTACGAGCAGTACTTC. Amino acid sequence: CASTKTSGSYEQYF. V and J are TRBV2 and TRBJ2-7; TRBD2 aligns across 12 bases. V was clipped by 7 bases and J by 3 bases; unmatched bases: 4. Germline loops: CDR1 SNHLY, CDR2 FYNNEI. This CDR3 has 14 amino acids.

Many counts were recorded for this clonotype. V gene TRBV5-8 combines with J gene TRBJ1-4; D not certain. CDR1 SGHTS and CDR2 YDEGEE come from the germline V gene. The CDR3 sequence is 15 residues long. V lost 4 bases, J lost 8 bases, and 18 bases lay in between. In DNA form, the CDR3 reads TGTGCCAGCAGCCCCTCCGGGAGACCTGCCGAAAAACTGTTTTTT. This gives the protein CASSPSGRPAEKLFF.

In its sample, this clonotype was seen many times. The chain has TRBV30 and TRBJ1-6, with D tentatively TRBD1 (5 bases). Trimming took off 1 base at V and 12 bases at J, with 13 bases between the two ends. CDR3 length: 13 amino acids. CDR1 and CDR2 from the germline V gene are GTSNPN and SVGIG (reference sequence). DNA of the CDR3: TGTGCCTGGAGTGGAACGGCGGGGGGACCCCTCCACTTT. Translation gives CAWSGTAGGPLHF.

This clonotype was seen only once. The chain recombines TRBV27 with TRBJ2-1, with 8 bases aligning to TRBD2. CDR1 is MNHEY, CDR2 SMNVEV, per germline (reference sequence). The CDR3 has 15 residues. V shed 2 bases, J shed 5 bases, and the junction held 5 bases outside the gene matches. CDR3 in amino acids: CASSLAASGHNEQFF. The CDR3 nucleotides are TGTGCCAGCAGTTTAGCCGCTAGCGGGCACAATGAGCAGTTCTTC.

As regards this clonotype: One base away lies a much larger clone, so this may be a sequencing read error. This chain links TRBV6-5 with TRBJ1-2; D ambiguous. Germline values: CDR1 MNHEY, CDR2 SVGAGI. The CDR3 has 16 amino acids. The CDR3 nucleotides are TGTGTCAGCAGTTACTCACCTTGGAGCGGAAACTATGGCTACACCTTC. It translates to CVSSYSPWSGNYGYTF.

The chain uses TRBV7-2 and TRBJ2-7; maybe TRBD1 (6 bases). V was clipped by 5 bases and J by 3 bases, with 17 bases between them. Germline V lookup: CDR1 SGHTA, CDR2 FQGNSA. The CDR3 loop spans 15 amino acids. CDR3 in DNA: TGTGCCAGCAGCCTGGGGGCGGCGTCTAACTACGAGCAGTACTTC. It specifies CASSLGAASNYEQYF.

This clonotype was counted many times. The genes are TRBV4-2 and TRBJ2-3; D gene ambiguous. Germline V gives CDR1 LGHNA, CDR2 YNFKEQ. V lost 0 bases and J lost 7, with 5 bases in between. This CDR3 has 12 amino acids. CDR3 sequence: CASSQDQNTQYF. The CDR3 coding sequence is TGTGCCAGCAGCCAAGATCAGAATACGCAGTATTTT.

This clonotype was seen a few times. This chain connects TRBV12-3 or TRBV12-4 to TRBJ2-1; weak D call: TRBD1 (6 bases). CDR3 length equals 14 residues. The V gene lost 2 bases and the J gene lost 4 bases, with 9 bases spanning the gap. The CDR3 DNA follows: TGTGCCAGCAGTTTAATCCAGGGGTACAATGAGCAGTTCTTC. Translation: CASSLIQGYNEQFF.